Below are 7 T cell receptor beta chains sequenced from a single sample in a study of blood T cells in healthy people across ages. Primed by a sample-barcoded 5' primer and a J-beta primer mix, a second PCR proceeded for roughly 7 to 12 cycles. TCRdb re-called the 5' RACE reads through MiXCR, storing one row per CDR3 protein. Of roughly 570,000 distinct CDR3 sequences in the sample, 25% to 30% are singletons; the top ten hold approximately 18%. Material for sequencing was blood. The receptor set was obtained from a woman in her seventies in good health.

This chain links TRBV11-3 with TRBJ2-1, with D perhaps matching TRBD1 or TRBD2 (6 bases each). The germline V gene encodes CDR1 SGHNT and CDR2 YENEEA. V was clipped by 5 bases and J by 4 bases, with 18 bases between them. The CDR3 runs to 16 residues. The CDR3 loop is CASSPLYEGGYNEQFF. CDR3 DNA: TGTGCCAGCAGCCCCCTTTACGAAGGGGGGTACAATGAGCAGTTCTTC. Variable domain in full (rest from reference TRBV11-3 and TRBJ2-1): EAGVVQSPRYKIIEKKQPVAFWCNPISGHNTLYWYLQNLGQGPELLIRYENEEAVDDSQLPKDRFSAERLKGVDSTLKIQPAELGDSAVYLCASSPLYEGGYNEQFFGPGTRLTVL.

The chain carries TRBV7-8 and TRBJ2-5, with 8 bases that match TRBD1. The CDR3 spans 18 residues. Germline-derived CDR1 and CDR2 are SGHVS and FQNEAQ. V dropped 7 bases and J dropped 2; count of bases not matched to a gene: 18. CDR3 in amino acids: CASNRGTGVETEQETQYF. CDR3 bases: TGTGCCAGCAACCGAGGGACAGGAGTTGAGACGGAACAAGAGACCCAGTACTTC.

This sequence joins TRBV7-9 and TRBJ2-1; the D is unclear. The CDR3 contains 14 residues. Trimming left V 8 bases short and J 2 bases short, with 13 bases between. From germline, CDR1 is SEHNR and CDR2 FQNEAQ (reference sequence). CDR3 amino acids: CASARGAAYNEQFF. CDR3 nucleotide sequence: TGTGCCAGCGCTCGAGGTGCAGCCTACAATGAGCAGTTCTTC. The variable domain in full, completed from reference TRBV7-9 and TRBJ2-1, reads DTGVSQNPRHKITKRGQNVTFRCDPISEHNRLYWYRQTLGQGPEFLTYFQNEAQLEKSRLLSDRFSAERPKGSFSTLEIQRTEQGDSAMYLCASARGAAYNEQFFGPGTRLTVL.

J is TRBJ2-1 and V is TRBV7-9; TRBD2 matches 9 bases. Per the germline V gene, CDR1 is SEHNR and CDR2 is FQNEAQ (reference sequence). The ends lost 9 bases at V and 8 bases at J; junction bases unmatched: 11. The length of the CDR3 is 14 residues. In DNA, the CDR3 is TGTGCCAGTGACCCGGGACTAGCATCGGATGAGCAGTTCTTC. Its protein is CASDPGLASDEQFF.

The chain links TRBV4-3 to TRBJ2-3; TRBD2 aligns across 9 bases. J was trimmed by 5 bases and V by 0 bases; bases with no gene match: 6. The CDR3 has 16 residues. Germline V gene data show CDR1 as LGHNA and CDR2 as YSLEER. The CDR3 loop is CASSQDRAGGRDTQYF. The CDR3 DNA sequence: TGCGCCAGCAGCCAAGATCGAGCGGGGGGTAGAGATACGCAGTATTTT.

This clonotype has just a few counts. The chain carries TRBV4-2 and TRBJ2-1; 12 bases align to TRBD2. Germline V gives CDR1 LGHNA, CDR2 YNFKEQ. J was trimmed by 0 bases and V by 4 bases; bases with no gene match: 4. This CDR3 is built from 17 residues. The CDR3 nucleotides are TGTGCCAGCAGCCCTACTAGCGGGGGGTCCTCCTACAATGAGCAGTTCTTC. Translation: CASSPTSGGSSYNEQFF.

This clonotype was detected only a few times. The rearrangement uses TRBV19 and TRBJ2-1; maybe TRBD1 (5 bases). The CDR3 contains 15 residues. Germline V lookup: CDR1 LNHDA, CDR2 SQIVND (reference sequence). V dropped 3 bases and J dropped 0 bases, with 9 bases sitting between them. DNA for the CDR3: TGTGCCAGTAGTATCAGTGGGGCCTCCTACAATGAGCAGTTCTTC. This codes for CASSISGASYNEQFF.